The sample holds many counts of the clone carrying this T cell receptor (beta chain). The germline CDR1 and CDR2 sequences are LNHDA and SQIVND (reference sequence). The V segment lost 6 bases and the J segment 6 bases; nucleotides outside the gene matches: 5. This CDR3 has 14 residues. This sample was included in a study of Graves' ophthalmopathy and Graves' hyperthyroidism. Transcripts of RNA were the source for amplifying TCR beta CDR3 regions. Second-round multiplex PCR came after a first-round RT-PCR that employed HTBI primers. A single record per CDR3 protein comes from TCRdb applying MiXCR to the multiplex PCR reads. The sample contains around 1,200,000 distinct CDR3 sequences, about 35% of which appear only once.

The sequencing input was peripheral blood or thyroid tissue (not recorded which). The receptor was isolated from an adult man with Graves' hyperthyroidism. The chain couples TRBV19 to TRBJ1-5; 10 positions match TRBD1. The CDR3 nucleotides read TGTGCCAGTAGGACAGGGGGCCTCGGTCAGCCCCAGCATTTT. As protein: CASRTGGLGQPQHF. The full variable domain, rest sourced from reference TRBV19 and TRBJ1-5, is DGGITQSPKYLFRKEGQNVTLSCEQNLNHDAMYWYRQDPGQGLRLIYYSQIVNDFQKGDIAEGYSVSREKKESFPLTVTSAQKNPTAFYLCASRTGGLGQPQHFGDGTRLSIL.